The 19 T cell receptor beta chains below come from one sample, sequenced in a study of vaccination and CD4 T cells after COVID-19. Noted treatment: approximately 11-day PBMC culture with coronavirus spike peptide pools or control peptides (ViraFEST assay). Their antigens remain unidentified. The study sequenced cultured CD4+ T cell DNA using the Oncomine TCR Beta short-read assay. A single record per CDR3 protein comes from TCRdb applying MiXCR to the PCR reads. The repertoire holds about 4,000 distinct CDR3 sequences, over 20% seen once, with 17% in the top ten. The material sequenced was CD4+ T cells from blood, cultured in vitro. The receptors shown here come from a human donor who had recovered from COVID-19.

The V and J genes are TRBV19 and TRBJ2-7; D assignment may be TRBD1 or TRBD2 (5 bases each). CDR3 length equals 13 residues. Germline CDR1 LNHDA, CDR2 SQIVND (reference sequence). With 3 bases removed from V and 6 bases from J, the gap between germline ends came to 12 bases. For the CDR3, the DNA is TGTGCCAGTAGTATGTTTATAGGGACCGAGCAGTACTTC. Encoded protein: CASSMFIGTEQYF.

In its sample, this clonotype was seen once. This may be a read error, as it is one base from a much larger clone. The V and J genes are TRBV6-1 and TRBJ1-6; a possible D gene is TRBD1 (5 bases). There are 14 residues in the CDR3. The V and J ends lost 6 bases and 9 bases respectively, with 15 bases between them. In germline, CDR1 is MNHNS, CDR2 SASEGT. The CDR3 sequence: CASRQRGGGSPLHF. As DNA, the CDR3 is TGTGCCAGCAGGCAACGGGGCGGGGGTTCACCCCTCCACTTT.

This clonotype is medium-sized by share. The rearrangement joins TRBV2 to TRBJ1-2; 10 nucleotides align to TRBD1. Germline V gene lookup returns CDR1 SNHLY and CDR2 FYNNEI. The CDR3 has 14 residues. V lost 6 bases, J lost 6 bases, and 7 bases stayed unmatched. In DNA form, the CDR3 reads TGTGCCAGCAGCGCCGACAGGGGGCGTCATGGCTACACCTTC. It encodes CASSADRGRHGYTF.

The chain employs TRBV12-3 or TRBV12-4 and TRBJ2-1, with unresolved D. This CDR3 is 13 amino acids long. Between the trimmed V and J ends, which lost 6 bases and 3 bases, there was a span of 9 bases. CDR3 sequence (DNA): TGTGCCAGCAGCCTGAGGTACTACAATGAGCAGTTCTTC. It translates to CASSLRYYNEQFF.

This chain joins TRBV3-1 and TRBJ2-5, with D hard to call. The CDR3 extends over 13 amino acids. In germline, CDR1 is LGHDT, CDR2 YNNKEL (reference sequence). Deletions cut 1 base from V and 1 base from J, with 4 bases between. The CDR3 sequence is CASSQALQETQYF. CDR3 coding DNA: TGTGCCAGCAGCCAAGCCCTCCAAGAGACCCAGTACTTC.

This clonotype was picked up a small number of times. The chain has TRBV7-9 and TRBJ2-7, with 9 bases aligning to TRBD2. The CDR3 is made up of 13 amino acids. Trimming cost V 2 bases and J 6 bases; bases outside gene matches: 2. Per germline, CDR1 SEHNR and CDR2 FQNEAQ (reference sequence). The CDR3 sequence is CASSLSGGLEQYF. The CDR3 DNA follows: TGTGCCAGCAGCTTAAGCGGGGGGCTCGAGCAGTACTTC.

A few counts support this clonotype. V is TRBV19 and J is TRBJ1-2; no clear D. V lost 1 base, J lost 8 bases, and 14 bases lay in between. Per germline, CDR1 LNHDA and CDR2 SQIVND (reference sequence). This CDR3 contains 14 residues. CDR3 sequence: CASSIGSAAGGYTF. CDR3 nucleotide sequence: TGTGCCAGTAGTATAGGGTCCGCCGCGGGAGGCTACACCTTC. Complete variable domain (other parts from reference TRBV19 and TRBJ1-2): DGGITQSPKYLFRKEGQNVTLSCEQNLNHDAMYWYRQDPGQGLRLIYYSQIVNDFQKGDIAEGYSVSREKKESFPLTVTSAQKNPTAFYLCASSIGSAAGGYTFGSGTRLTVV.

The genes are TRBV19 and TRBJ2-4; either TRBD1 or TRBD2 may supply D (6 bases each). Trimming took 3 bases from V and 0 from J, leaving 9 bases between them. CDR3 length: 15 amino acids. The germline V gene encodes CDR1 LNHDA and CDR2 SQIVND (reference sequence). The CDR3 loop reads CASSIGGVAKNIQYF. The CDR3 region has the DNA TGTGCCAGTAGTATCGGGGGCGTAGCCAAAAACATTCAGTACTTC.

This clonotype has just a few counts. V and J are TRBV14 and TRBJ2-3; weak D call: TRBD2 (8 bases). V lost 3 bases, J lost 6 bases, and 19 bases lay in between. Germline loops: CDR1 SGHDN, CDR2 FVKESK. The CDR3 extends over 16 amino acids. CDR3 bases: TGTGCCAGCAGCCAGAGGACGGGGGGGACAGCGGATACGCAGTATTTT. It translates to CASSQRTGGTADTQYF.

The chain links TRBV5-4 to TRBJ2-5; possibly TRBD2 for D (6 bases). Deletions cut 4 bases from V and 4 bases from J, with 14 bases between. CDR3 length: 14 residues. Germline V gene lookup returns CDR1 SGHNT and CDR2 YYREEE (reference sequence). CDR3 protein: CASSPEGPRETQYF. The CDR3, as DNA: TGTGCCAGCAGCCCGGAGGGGCCTCGAGAGACCCAGTACTTC.

The chain links TRBV7-2 to TRBJ2-7, with TRBD2 identical over 14 bases. This CDR3 comprises 15 residues. The germline gives CDR1 SGHTA, CDR2 FQGNSA. The V segment lost 5 bases and the J segment 13 bases; nucleotides outside the gene matches: 13. CDR3 loop: CASSPRTSGGRIIYF. CDR3 DNA sequence: TGTGCCAGCAGCCCTCGGACTAGCGGGGGGCGAATAATTTACTTC.

Written as DNA, the CDR3 is TGTGCCAGCAGCCCCAGGTCCGACACTGAAGCTTTCTTT. Its translation is CASSPRSDTEAFF. This chain connects TRBV7-8 to TRBJ1-1; D is uncertain. V was cut by 5 bases and J by 3 bases, with 10 bases left in between. The CDR3 contains 13 residues. CDR1 and CDR2 (germline): SGHVS, FQNEAQ.

This clonotype has just a few counts. The chain is built from TRBV25-1 and TRBJ2-7, with 8 nucleotides matching TRBD1. The CDR3 extends over 14 amino acids. Germline V gives CDR1 MGHDK, CDR2 SYGVNS. V was clipped by 5 bases and J by 2 bases; unmatched bases: 5. The CDR3 DNA sequence: TGTGCCAGCAGTAAAGAGACAGGGGCCTACGAGCAGTACTTC. Encoded protein: CASSKETGAYEQYF.

This clonotype came up a few times. The chain is built from TRBV5-1 and TRBJ2-4, with 12 bases aligning to TRBD1. Germline lookup yields CDR1 SGHRS and CDR2 YFSETQ. The CDR3 spans 14 residues. V lost 10 bases to trimming and J lost 9 bases; unmatched junction nucleotides: 11. CDR3 sequence reads: CASQGGTGGGIQYF. The CDR3 nucleotides are TGCGCCTCGCAGGGCGGGACAGGGGGCGGCATTCAGTACTTC.

By frequency in the sample, this clonotype is medium-sized. CDR3 protein: CSALSGGITDTQYF. CDR3 DNA: TGCAGTGCTCTCAGCGGGGGAATCACAGATACGCAGTATTTT. The chain joins TRBV20-1 to TRBJ2-3, with 8 positions matching TRBD2. The length of the CDR3 is 14 residues. The trim removed 5 bases at V and 2 bases at J, leaving 6 bases unmatched. CDR1 is DFQATT and CDR2 is SNEGSKA in the germline V gene (reference sequence).

As concerns this clonotype: A much bigger clone sits one base away, suggesting this may be a read error. The chain's CDR3 is CASSLESRGRAEAFF. DNA for the CDR3: TGTGCCAGCAGCTTAGAAAGCAGGGGCCGGGCTGAAGCTTTCTTT. The chain couples TRBV11-2 to TRBJ1-1, with D maybe TRBD1 (6 bases). The CDR3 contains 15 residues. Germline CDR1 and CDR2: SGHAT and FQNNGV. Trimming stripped 0 bases from V and 6 bases from J, with 14 bases between. The full variable domain, completed using reference TRBV11-2 and TRBJ1-1, is EAGVAQSPRYKIIEKRQSVAFWCNPISGHATLYWYQQILGQGPKLLIQFQNNGVVDDSQLPKDRFSAERLKGVDSTLKIQPAKLEDSAVYLCASSLESRGRAEAFFGQGTRLTVV.

The chain combines TRBV7-3 with TRBJ2-5; 7 bases agree with TRBD1. After removal of 5 bases from V and 4 bases from J, the junction contained 13 bases not matched to a gene. CDR1 is SGHTA and CDR2 is FQGTGA in the germline V gene. The CDR3 spans 16 residues. CDR3 nucleotides: TGTGCCAGCAGCGAAACGGGACAGCTCCTTGGAGAGACCCAGTACTTC. Amino acid sequence: CASSETGQLLGETQYF.

The chain is built from TRBV4-1 and TRBJ1-6; D gene uncertain. This CDR3 is built from 16 residues. V gave up 0 bases and J gave up 0 bases, with 6 bases separating them. Germline CDR1 is MGHRA and CDR2 is YSYEKL. CDR3 protein: CASSQDYLSYNSPLHF. CDR3 bases: TGCGCCAGCAGCCAAGATTATCTCTCCTATAATTCACCCCTCCACTTT.

This clonotype was detected a few times. The rearrangement links TRBV12-5 to TRBJ2-3; unclear D gene. Looked up from germline, CDR1 is LGHNT and CDR2 is FRNRAP. CDR3 length equals 12 residues. Trimming shortened V by 4 bases and J by 3 bases, and 5 bases separated the two germline ends. CDR3 nucleotide sequence: TGTGCTAGTGGTTATAAAACAGATACGCAGTATTTT. This codes for CASGYKTDTQYF.